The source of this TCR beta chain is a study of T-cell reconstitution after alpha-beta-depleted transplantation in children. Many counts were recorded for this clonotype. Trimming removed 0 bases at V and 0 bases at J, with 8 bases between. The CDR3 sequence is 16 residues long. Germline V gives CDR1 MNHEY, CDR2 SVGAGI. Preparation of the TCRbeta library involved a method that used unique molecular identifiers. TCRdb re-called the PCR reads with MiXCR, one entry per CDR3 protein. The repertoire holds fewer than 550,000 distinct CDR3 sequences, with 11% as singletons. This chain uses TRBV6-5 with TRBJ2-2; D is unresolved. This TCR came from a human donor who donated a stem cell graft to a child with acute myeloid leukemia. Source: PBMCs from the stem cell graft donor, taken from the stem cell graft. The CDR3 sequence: CASSYSRRTNTGELFF. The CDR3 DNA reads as TGTGCCAGCAGTTACTCGAGGCGGACGAACACCGGGGAGCTGTTTTTT.